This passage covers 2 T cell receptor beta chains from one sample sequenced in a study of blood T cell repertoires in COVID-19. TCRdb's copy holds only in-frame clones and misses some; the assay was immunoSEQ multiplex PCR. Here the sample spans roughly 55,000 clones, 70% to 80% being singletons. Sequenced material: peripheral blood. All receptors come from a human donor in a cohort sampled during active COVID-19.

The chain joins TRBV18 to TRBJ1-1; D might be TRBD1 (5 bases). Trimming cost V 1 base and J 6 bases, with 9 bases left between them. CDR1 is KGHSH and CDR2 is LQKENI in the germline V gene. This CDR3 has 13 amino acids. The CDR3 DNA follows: TGTGCCAGCTCACCACGGACAAAATCTGAAGCTTTCTTT. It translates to CASSPRTKSEAFF.

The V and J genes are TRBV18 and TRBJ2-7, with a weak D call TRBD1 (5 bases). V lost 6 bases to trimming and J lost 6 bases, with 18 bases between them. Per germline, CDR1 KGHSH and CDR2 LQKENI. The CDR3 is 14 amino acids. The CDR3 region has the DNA TGTGCCAGCTCCCCCGTTTTGGGGCCCCGCGAGCAGTACTTC. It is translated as CASSPVLGPREQYF.